Reported below is one T cell receptor beta chain. Its antigen is not identified. V was shortened by 2 bases and J by 5 bases, with 13 bases between the two germline ends. CDR3 size: 14 residues. The V gene's germline CDR1 is GTSNPN and CDR2 SVGIG (reference sequence). These data originate in a study of OX40 agonist ivuxolimab in advanced cancers. Assay: immunoSEQ multiplex PCR; the TCRdb copy retains only in-frame clones and omits some. The data show around 72,000 clones, roughly nine tenths seen once. Autoimmune disease history or systemic immunosuppression disqualified patients. The study's findings and limits: There were also nonresponders showing low normalized T-cell clonal expansion. Expanded clones tended on average to be more numerous among CD8+ T cells than CD4+.

This specimen was CD4+ or CD8+ T cells sorted from blood, taken in a trial of the OX40 agonist ivuxolimab. This receptor was obtained from an adult with an advanced solid tumor such as melanoma, head and neck, liver or kidney cancer. The chain uses TRBV30 and TRBJ2-1; no firm D call. CDR3 in DNA: TGTGCCTGGAGTCCCCCCCCCGTCGACAATGAGCAGTTCTTC. The encoded protein is CAWSPPPVDNEQFF.